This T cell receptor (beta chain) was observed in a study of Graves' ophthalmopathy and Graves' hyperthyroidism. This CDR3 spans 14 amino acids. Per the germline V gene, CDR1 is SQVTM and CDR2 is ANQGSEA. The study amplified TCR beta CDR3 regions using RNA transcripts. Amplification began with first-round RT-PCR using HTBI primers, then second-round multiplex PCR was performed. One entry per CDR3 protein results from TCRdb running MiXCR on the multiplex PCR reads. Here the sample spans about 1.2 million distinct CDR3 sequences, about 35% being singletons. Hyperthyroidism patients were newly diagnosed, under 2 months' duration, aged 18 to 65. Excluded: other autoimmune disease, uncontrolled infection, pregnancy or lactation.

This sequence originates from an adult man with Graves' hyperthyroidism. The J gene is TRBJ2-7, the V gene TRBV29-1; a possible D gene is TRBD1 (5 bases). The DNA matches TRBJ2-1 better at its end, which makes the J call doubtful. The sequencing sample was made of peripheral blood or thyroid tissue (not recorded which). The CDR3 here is CSVVRQGNYNEQFF. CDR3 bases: TGCAGCGTTGTACGCCAGGGAAACTACAATGAGCAGTTCTTC.